This is a list of T cell receptor beta chains from one sample in a study of metastatic and nonmetastatic thyroid tumors. TCRdb redid the clone calls on the PCR reads using MiXCR. The top ten hold 40% to 50% of the sample, which has thousands of clones, 25% to 30% seen once. The source material was tumor tissue. These TCRs come from a male donor with papillary thyroid cancer or a benign thyroid nodule (not recorded which). Some clones in this sample may be carry-over from other donors' samples. The CDR3 runs from the conserved cysteine through the conserved F or W. D genes are given only for firm matches. Clone size is given for some rows only: seen once, a few or many times, or a class if the clone is expanded.

>TRBJ2-7|TRBV9|.|few
CASSITPRSQHEQYF
TGTGCCAGCAGCATTACCCCCAGGTCGCAACACGAGCAGTACTTC
>TRBJ1-1|TRBV6-1|TRBD1|.
CASSEGGTGLDTEAFF
TGTGCCAGCAGCGAAGGTGGGACAGGGTTGGACACTGAAGCTTTCTTT
>TRBJ1-5|TRBV10-3|.|medium-sized
CAAGGGANQPQHF
TGTGCCGCCGGTGGGGGGGCTAATCAGCCCCAGCATTTT
>TRBJ2-2|TRBV6-1|.|.
CASSGLLVGELFF
TGTGCCAGCAGTGGGCTCCTCGTCGGGGAGCTGTTTTTT
>TRBJ2-7|TRBV24-1|TRBD1|few
CATSDSAGGDEQYF
TGTGCCACCAGTGACTCGGCAGGGGGTGACGAGCAGTACTTC
>TRBJ1-2|TRBV7-2|.|.
CASSLNRAGYTF
TGTGCCAGCAGCTTAAATAGGGCTGGCTACACCTTC
>TRBJ1-4|TRBV2|TRBD1|many
CASSVQGAYEKLFF
TGTGCCAGCAGTGTGCAGGGGGCATATGAAAAACTGTTTTTT
>TRBJ2-2|TRBV4-2|.|once
CASSHPGPGNTGELFF
TGTGCCAGCAGCCACCCGGGCCCGGGTAACACCGGGGAGCTGTTTTTT
>TRBJ1-2|TRBV6-6|.|few
CASSYKGENYGYTF
TGTGCCAGCAGTTATAAAGGGGAGAACTATGGCTACACCTTC
>TRBJ2-7|TRBV10-3|.|few
CAISDRGYEQYF
TGTGCCATCAGTGACAGGGGTTACGAGCAGTACTTC
>TRBJ1-2|TRBV7-2|.|few
CASSLVNGNYGYTF
TGTGCCAGCAGCTTAGTAAACGGGAACTATGGCTACACCTTC
>TRBJ2-3|TRBV9|TRBD1|few
CASSWDRDSDTQYF
TGTGCCAGCAGCTGGGACAGGGATTCAGATACGCAGTATTTT
>TRBJ1-1|TRBV28|TRBD1|.
CASSFWDRGTEAFF
TGTGCCAGCAGTTTTTGGGACAGGGGCACTGAAGCCTTCTTT
>TRBJ2-2|TRBV4-3|.|many
CASSQRTVGELFF
TGCGCCAGCAGCCAGAGGACGGTAGGGGAGCTGTTTTTT
>TRBJ2-3|TRBV5-1|TRBD2|.
CASSPGTSRLTDTQYF
TGCGCCAGCAGCCCCGGGACTAGCCGACTCACAGATACGCAGTATTTT